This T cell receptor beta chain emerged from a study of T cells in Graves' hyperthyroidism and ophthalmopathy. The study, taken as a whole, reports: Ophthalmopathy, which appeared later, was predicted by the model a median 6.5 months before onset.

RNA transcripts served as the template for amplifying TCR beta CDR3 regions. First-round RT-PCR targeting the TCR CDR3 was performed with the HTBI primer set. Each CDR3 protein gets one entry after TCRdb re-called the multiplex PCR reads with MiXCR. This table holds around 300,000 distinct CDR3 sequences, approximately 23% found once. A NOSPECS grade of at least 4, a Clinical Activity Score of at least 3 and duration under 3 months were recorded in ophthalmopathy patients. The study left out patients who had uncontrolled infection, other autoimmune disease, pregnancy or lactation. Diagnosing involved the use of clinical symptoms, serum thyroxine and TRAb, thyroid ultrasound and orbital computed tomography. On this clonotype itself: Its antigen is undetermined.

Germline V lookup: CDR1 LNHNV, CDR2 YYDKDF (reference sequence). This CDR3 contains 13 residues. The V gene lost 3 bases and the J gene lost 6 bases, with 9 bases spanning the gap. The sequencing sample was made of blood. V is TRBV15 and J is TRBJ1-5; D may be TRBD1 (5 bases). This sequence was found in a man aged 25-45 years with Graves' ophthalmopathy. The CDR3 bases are TGTGCCACCAGCAGGGAACAGGCTCAGCCCCAGCATTTT. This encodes CATSREQAQPQHF.